This paragraph reports one TCR beta chain. These data are taken from a study of blood T cell repertoires in COVID-19. In the study overall: Material from acute and convalescent COVID-19 was sourced from the United States, Italy and Spain.

The ends lost 3 bases at V and 1 base at J; junction bases unmatched: 8. The CDR3 totals 15 residues. CDR1 SQVTM and CDR2 ANQGSEA come from the germline V gene. Produced via immunoSEQ multiplex PCR; TCRdb's table is partial and in-frame only. The sample lists fewer than 70,000 clones, less than 90% occurring once. Sequences were obtained from peripheral blood. The sequence was collected from a woman in her 70s with active COVID-19. J is TRBJ1-1 and V is TRBV29-1, with TRBD1 matching over 7 bases. The CDR3 nucleotides read TGCAGCGTTGAGCGGACAGGAGGGGGGAACACTGAAGCTTTCTTT. Its translation is CSVERTGGGNTEAFF. Drawing the rest from reference TRBV29-1 and TRBJ1-1, the complete variable domain is SAVISQKPSRDICQRGTSLTIQCQVDSQVTMMFWYRQQPGQSLTLIATANQGSEATYESGFVIDKFPISRPNLTFSTLTVSNMSPEDSSIYLCSVERTGGGNTEAFFGQGTRLTVV.